This TCR beta chain is from a study of blood T cell repertoires in COVID-19. On the study more broadly: Nucleic acid was either cDNA or gDNA, and it came from T cells, B-cell-depleted T cells, or PBMCs.

The V segment lost 3 bases and the J segment 6 bases; nucleotides outside the gene matches: 9. Germline-derived CDR1 and CDR2 are GTSNPN and SVGIG (reference sequence). This CDR3 spans 15 amino acids. The data were produced by immunoSEQ multiplex PCR, yet TCRdb's version contains in-frame clones alone and is incomplete. The table records tens of thousands of clones, roughly 80% of them present only once. The genes are TRBV30 and TRBJ2-1; 9 positions match TRBD1. Sequencing was done on a sample of peripheral blood. This clonotype was obtained from a human donor in a cohort sampled during active COVID-19. The CDR3 protein is CAWRTPGQGRNEQFF. DNA for the CDR3: TGTGCCTGGAGGACTCCGGGACAGGGACGCAATGAGCAGTTCTTC.